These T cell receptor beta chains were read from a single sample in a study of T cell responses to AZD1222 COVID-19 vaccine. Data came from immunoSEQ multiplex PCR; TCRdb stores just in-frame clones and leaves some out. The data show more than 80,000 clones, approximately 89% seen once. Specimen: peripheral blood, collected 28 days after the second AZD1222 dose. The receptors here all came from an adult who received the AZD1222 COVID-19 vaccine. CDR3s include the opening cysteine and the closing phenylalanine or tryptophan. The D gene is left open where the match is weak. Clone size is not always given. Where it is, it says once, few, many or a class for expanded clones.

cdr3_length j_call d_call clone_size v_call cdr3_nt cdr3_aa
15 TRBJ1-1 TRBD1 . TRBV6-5 TGTGCCAGCAGGGCCGGGACAGGGGTGGGCACTGAAGCTTTCTTT CASRAGTGVGTEAFF
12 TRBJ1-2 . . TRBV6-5 TGTGCCAGCAGCGGGACTCCGTCGGGCTACACCTTC CASSGTPSGYTF
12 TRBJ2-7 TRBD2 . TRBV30 TGTGCCTGGAGTCCGGGGGGCTACGAGCAGTACTTC CAWSPGGYEQYF
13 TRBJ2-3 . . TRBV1 TGCACCAGCACGGCGACCGGCACAGATACGCAGTATTTT CTSTATGTDTQYF
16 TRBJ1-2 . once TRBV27 TGTGCCAGCAGTTTCCTAGAGGGGGGGAGGAATCGTGGCTACACCTTC CASSFLEGGRNRGYTF
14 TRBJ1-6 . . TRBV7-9 TGTGCCAGCAGCTTAGAAGGTCCGCATTCACCCCTCCACTTT CASSLEGPHSPLHF
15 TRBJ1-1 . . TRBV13 TGTGCCAGCAGCTTAGTGGGGGTGGAGGACACTGAAGCTTTCTTT CASSLVGVEDTEAFF
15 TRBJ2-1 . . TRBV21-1 TGTGCCAGCAGCATCCGGATCGTTCGCTACAATGAGCAGTTCTTC CASSIRIVRYNEQFF
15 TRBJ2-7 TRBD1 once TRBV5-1 TGCGCCAGCAGCTTCTGGACAGGTCCAGCCTACGAGCAGTACTTC CASSFWTGPAYEQYF
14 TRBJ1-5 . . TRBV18 TGTGCCAGCTCGCCCAACGCGATGCATCAGCCCCAGCATTTT CASSPNAMHQPQHF
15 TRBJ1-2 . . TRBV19 TGTGCCAGTAGTACCCCCGGGGGGGGAAACTATGGCTACACCTTC CASSTPGGGNYGYTF
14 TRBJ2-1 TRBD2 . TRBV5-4 TGTGCCAGCAGCTTGGCGGGAGGGAGCAATGAGCAGTTCTTC CASSLAGGSNEQFF
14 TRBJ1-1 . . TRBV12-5 TGTGCTAGTGGTTTGGAGGAGGGAAACACTGAAGCTTTCTTT CASGLEEGNTEAFF
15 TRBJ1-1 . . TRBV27 TGTGCCAGCAGTTTAGCGGGGGGAGGCGGCACTGAAGCTTTCTTT CASSLAGGGGTEAFF
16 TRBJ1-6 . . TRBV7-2 TGTGCCAGCAGCCGCGGGTGGCAGGGCAGAAATTCACCCCTCCACTTT CASSRGWQGRNSPLHF
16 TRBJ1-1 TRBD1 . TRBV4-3 TGCGCCAGCAGCCAAGATTCGGACAGGGGAAGCACTGAAGCTTTCTTT CASSQDSDRGSTEAFF
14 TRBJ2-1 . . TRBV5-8 TGTGCCAGCAGACGACTAGACTCCTACAATGAGCAGTTCTTC CASRRLDSYNEQFF
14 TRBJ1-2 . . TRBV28 TGTGCCAGCAGCCCACCCCGGCAGAATTATGGCTACACCTTC CASSPPRQNYGYTF
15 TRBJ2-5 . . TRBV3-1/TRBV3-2 TGTGCCAGCAGCCCCAGGGTTCCAGGTGGAGAGACCCAGTACTTC CASSPRVPGGETQYF
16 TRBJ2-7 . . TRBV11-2 TGTGCCAGCAGCTACGACGGAATGGGGAGCTCCTACGAGCAGTACTTC CASSYDGMGSSYEQYF
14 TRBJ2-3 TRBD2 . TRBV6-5 TGTGCCAGCAGTTCTAGCGGCAGCACAGATACGCAGTATTTT CASSSSGSTDTQYF
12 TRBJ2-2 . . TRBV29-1 TGCAGCGTTGGGCCTAGAACCGGGGAGCTGTTTTTT CSVGPRTGELFF
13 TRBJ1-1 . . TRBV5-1 TGCGCCAGCAGCTCGACACTGAACACTGAAGCTTTCTTT CASSSTLNTEAFF
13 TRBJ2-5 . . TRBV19 TGTGCCAGTAGTTTCGGGCTCCAAGAGACCCAGTACTTC CASSFGLQETQYF
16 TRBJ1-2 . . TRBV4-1 TGCGCCAGCAGCCAAGATATCGTAGGGGGTTACTATGGCTACACCTTC CASSQDIVGGYYGYTF
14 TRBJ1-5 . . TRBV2 TGTGCCAGCAGTGGGCTGGCTCGAAATCAGCCCCAGCATTTT CASSGLARNQPQHF
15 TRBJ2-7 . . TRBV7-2 TGTGCCAGCAGCCGGGCGGGCGAGGGACCCTACGAGCAGTACTTC CASSRAGEGPYEQYF
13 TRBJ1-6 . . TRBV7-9 TGTGCCAGCAGCTTATCGGCCGATTCACCCCTCCACTTT CASSLSADSPLHF
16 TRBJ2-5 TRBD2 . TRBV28 TGTGCCAGCAGCAACGGACTAGCGGCTTCCCAAGAGACCCAGTACTTC CASSNGLAASQETQYF